This T cell receptor (beta chain) emerged from a study of graft-versus-host responses after intestinal transplantation. Findings of the study overall: Some patients had graft-donor T cell macrochimerism, and their allografts showed high graft-versus-host to host-versus-graft clonal ratios.

Data came from immunoSEQ multiplex PCR; TCRdb stores just in-frame clones and leaves some out. The data contain about 38,000 clones, approximately 93% of them singletons. The trim removed 5 bases at V and 7 bases at J, leaving 6 bases unmatched. This CDR3 is built from 14 residues. Germline V CDR1 and CDR2: SGHTA, FQGTGA. With respect to this clone: Its antigen is as yet unknown.

V is TRBV7-3 and J is TRBJ2-4; 9 nucleotides line up with TRBD2. Sequenced here: unstimulated CD4+ T cells sorted from spleen or lymph node cells, sampled before transplant. The sequence derives from a human donor who was the organ donor for an intestinal transplant. The CDR3 spells CASSAGTSPNIQYF. The CDR3 coding sequence is TGTGCCAGCAGCGCCGGGACTAGCCCTAACATTCAGTACTTC.